The present T cell receptor (beta chain) was sequenced within a study of T cell repertoires in cytomegalovirus infection. Study in general: Public TCR beta signatures were indicative of both CMV infection and a matching HLA type. Study-wide results and limits: Individuals carrying CMV plus the relevant HLA were identified by cumulative frequency of public TCR beta families. CMV-specific TCR beta clonotypes restricted by HLA-C were the ones dominating the ex vivo response.

V shed 0 bases and J shed 2 bases, with 7 bases lying between them. CDR3 length: 14 residues. The germline gives CDR1 MGHRA, CDR2 YSYEKL. Via MiXCR, TCRdb re-called the reads, giving one row per CDR3 protein. The profile shows under 850,000 distinct CDR3 sequences, approximately 40% of them singletons. Concerning this clonotype: Its antigen is unknown.

The chain has TRBV4-1 and TRBJ1-1; D is undetermined. The sample was PBMCs. This clonotype was sampled from a human donor in good health (CMV status not recorded). Some clones in this sample may be carry-over from other donors' samples. This CDR3 reads CASSQDFFNTEAFF. The CDR3 bases are TGCGCCAGCAGCCAAGATTTCTTTAACACTGAAGCTTTCTTT.